Ten or more counts support the clone carrying this T cell receptor (beta chain). Its matching antigen is unknown. Stated time point: persistent/refractory GD, antithyroid drugs over 5 years with positive TRAb. The authors made the TCR library using RNA they extracted from PBMCs. It was an endocrinology department in Xi'an, China, that provided the patients. This sample is part of a study of regulatory T cells in long-lasting Graves disease. Overall study: Patients with persistent Graves' disease had over 5 years of antithyroid drugs and persistent TSH receptor antibodies.

Through Arm-PCR of CDR3 regions and iRepertoire HTBI primers, TCR beta libraries were built. MiXCR, run by TCRdb on the multiplex PCR reads, gives a single entry per CDR3 protein. The sample contains about 340,000 distinct CDR3 sequences, about 19% of which appear only once. Study-wide points: Persistent patients shared more public clonotypes (roughly 2,800) than new patients (about 930). Favored usage of TRBV28, TRBJ1-2 and TRBJ2-5 was recorded in persistent disease.

CDR3 length: 13 amino acids. V lost 3 bases, J lost 9 bases, and 14 bases lay in between. The sequence was obtained from a female donor with Graves disease. Sequencing used peripheral blood mononuclear cells (PBMCs), obtained when the disease was refractory, from a patient treated with antithyroid drugs. V usage is TRBV12-3 or TRBV12-4 and J usage is TRBJ1-1; a weak D match, TRBD1 (5 bases). Here the CDR3 reads CASSLEGVRKAFF. DNA of the CDR3: TGTGCCAGCAGTTTGGAAGGGGTGCGAAAAGCTTTCTTT.